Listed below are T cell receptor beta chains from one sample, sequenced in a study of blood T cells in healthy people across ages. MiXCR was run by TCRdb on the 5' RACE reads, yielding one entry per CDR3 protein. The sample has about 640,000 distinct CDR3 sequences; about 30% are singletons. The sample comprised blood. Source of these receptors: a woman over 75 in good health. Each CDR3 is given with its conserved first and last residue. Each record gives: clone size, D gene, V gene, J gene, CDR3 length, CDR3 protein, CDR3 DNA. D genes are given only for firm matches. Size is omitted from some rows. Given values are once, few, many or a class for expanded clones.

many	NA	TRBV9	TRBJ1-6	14	CASSVGRYNSPLHF	TGTGCCAGCAGCGTAGGCCGCTATAATTCACCCCTCCACTTT
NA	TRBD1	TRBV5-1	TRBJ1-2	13	CASDRTGTDGYTF	TGCGCCAGCGACCGGACAGGAACGGATGGCTACACCTTC
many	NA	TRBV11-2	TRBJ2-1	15	CASSLGATGYNEQFF	TGTGCCAGCAGCTTAGGGGCAACAGGGTACAATGAGCAGTTCTTC
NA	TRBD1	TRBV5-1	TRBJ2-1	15	CASSPGTGGYSEQFF	TGCGCCAGCAGCCCTGGGACAGGAGGTTACAGTGAGCAGTTCTTC
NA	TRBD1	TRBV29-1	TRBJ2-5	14	CSVSTGGREETQYF	TGCAGCGTATCGACAGGGGGCCGGGAAGAGACCCAGTACTTC
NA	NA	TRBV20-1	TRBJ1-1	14	CSAAWTGSNTEAFF	TGCAGTGCTGCGTGGACCGGGTCGAACACTGAAGCTTTCTTT
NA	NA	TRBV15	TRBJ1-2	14	CATSGSASSGGYTF	TGTGCCACCAGCGGCAGCGCTTCAAGTGGGGGCTACACCTTC
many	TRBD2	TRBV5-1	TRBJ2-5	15	CASSPGLAGEETQYF	TGCGCCAGCAGCCCGGGACTAGCGGGGGAAGAGACCCAGTACTTC
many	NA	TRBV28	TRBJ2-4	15	CASSPQESAKNIQYF	TGTGCCAGCAGCCCTCAGGAGTCAGCCAAAAACATTCAGTACTTC
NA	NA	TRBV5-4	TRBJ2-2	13	CASSWAAAGELFF	TGTGCCAGCAGCTGGGCCGCCGCAGGGGAGCTGTTTTTT
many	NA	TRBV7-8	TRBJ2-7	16	CASSPQGLARGYEQYF	TGTGCCAGCAGCCCTCAGGGACTCGCGAGGGGCTACGAGCAGTACTTC
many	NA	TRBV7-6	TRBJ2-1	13	CASSFGQYNEQFF	TGTGCCAGCAGCTTCGGACAGTACAATGAGCAGTTCTTC
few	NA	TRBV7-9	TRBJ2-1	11	CASSLVQEQFF	TGTGCCAGCAGCTTAGTACAAGAGCAGTTCTTC
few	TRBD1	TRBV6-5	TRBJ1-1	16	CASRLARSGTGSEAFF	TGTGCCAGCAGGTTGGCCCGCTCCGGGACAGGGTCTGAAGCTTTCTTT
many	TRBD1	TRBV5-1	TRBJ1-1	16	CASSLRDSTMNTEAFF	TGCGCCAGCAGCCTACGGGACAGTACAATGAACACTGAAGCTTTCTTT
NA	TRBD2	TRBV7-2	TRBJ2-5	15	CASSPASGPQETQYF	TGTGCCAGCAGCCCTGCTAGCGGTCCTCAGGAGACCCAGTACTTC
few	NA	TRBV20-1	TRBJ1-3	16	CSARPGHRTSGNTIYF	TGCAGTGCTAGACCGGGACACCGGACTTCTGGAAACACCATATATTTT
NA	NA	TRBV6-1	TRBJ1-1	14	CASSEKDMNTEAFF	TGTGCCAGCAGTGAAAAAGATATGAACACTGAAGCTTTCTTT
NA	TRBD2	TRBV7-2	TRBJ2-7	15	CAGSLAGSSSYEQYF	TGTGCCGGCAGCTTAGCGGGGTCTAGCTCCTACGAGCAGTACTTC
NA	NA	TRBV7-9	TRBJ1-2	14	CASRNSGGLYGYTF	TGTGCCAGCAGAAATAGTGGGGGATTATATGGCTACACCTTC
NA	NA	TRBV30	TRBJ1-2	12	CAWNLGAGGYTF	TGTGCCTGGAACCTCGGGGCCGGTGGCTACACCTTC
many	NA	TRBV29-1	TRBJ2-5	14	CSVEAMTNQETQYF	TGCAGCGTTGAGGCCATGACAAACCAAGAGACCCAGTACTTC
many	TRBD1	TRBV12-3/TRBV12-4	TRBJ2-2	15	CASSSGTGTSGELFF	TGTGCCAGCAGTTCCGGGACAGGGACTTCCGGGGAGCTGTTTTTT
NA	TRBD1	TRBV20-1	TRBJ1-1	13	CSAATGVNTEAFF	TGCAGTGCAGCCACAGGGGTTAACACTGAAGCTTTCTTT
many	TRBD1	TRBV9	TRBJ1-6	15	CASSVEGQGNSPLHF	TGTGCCAGCAGCGTAGAGGGACAGGGAAACTCACCCCTCCACTTT
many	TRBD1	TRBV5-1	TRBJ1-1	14	CASSSGQVNTEAFF	TGTGCCAGCAGCTCTGGACAGGTGAACACTGAAGCTTTCTTT
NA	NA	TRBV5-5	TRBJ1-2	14	CASSLMGRAMGYTF	TGTGCCAGCAGCCTCATGGGACGGGCGATGGGCTACACCTTC
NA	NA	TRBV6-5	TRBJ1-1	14	CASSPQGQSAEAFF	TGTGCCAGCAGCCCCCAGGGGCAGTCTGCTGAAGCTTTCTTT
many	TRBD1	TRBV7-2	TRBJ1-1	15	CASSLHTGGNTEAFF	TGTGCCAGCAGCTTACACACAGGGGGTAACACTGAAGCTTTCTTT
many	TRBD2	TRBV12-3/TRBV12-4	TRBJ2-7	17	CASSFGGTSGISYEQYF	TGTGCCAGCAGTTTCGGAGGGACTAGCGGGATCTCCTACGAGCAGTACTTC
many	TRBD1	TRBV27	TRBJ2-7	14	CASSETGTAYEQYF	TGTGCCAGCAGCGAGACCGGGACAGCCTACGAGCAGTACTTC
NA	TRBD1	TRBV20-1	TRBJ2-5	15	CSANSGQGYYETQYF	TGCAGTGCTAACTCGGGACAGGGTTATTACGAGACCCAGTACTTC
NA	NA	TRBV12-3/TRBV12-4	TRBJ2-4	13	CASSLGTKNIQYF	TGTGCCAGCAGTTTAGGGACCAAAAACATTCAGTACTTC
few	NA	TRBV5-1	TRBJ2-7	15	CASSLVGRPAYGQYF	TGCGCCAGCAGCTTGGTGGGCAGGCCAGCCTACGGGCAGTACTTC
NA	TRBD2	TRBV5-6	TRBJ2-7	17	CASSLITFGGAHNEQYF	TGTGCCAGCAGCTTGATTACTTTCGGGGGGGCCCACAATGAGCAGTACTTC
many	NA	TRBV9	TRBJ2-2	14	CASSATTGFGELFF	TGTGCCAGCAGCGCCACGACAGGTTTCGGGGAGCTGTTTTTT
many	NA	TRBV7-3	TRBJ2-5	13	CASSVASGETQYF	TGTGCCAGCAGCGTCGCCAGCGGGGAGACCCAGTACTTC
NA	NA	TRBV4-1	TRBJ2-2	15	CASSQDALATGELFF	TGCGCCAGCAGCCAAGACGCCCTAGCGACCGGGGAGCTGTTTTTT
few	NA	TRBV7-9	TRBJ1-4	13	CASSSAGVEKLFF	TGTGCCAGCAGCTCGGCAGGGGTTGAAAAACTGTTTTTT
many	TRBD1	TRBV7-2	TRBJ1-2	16	CASSVLTGTVNYGYTF	TGTGCCAGCAGCGTCTTAACCGGGACAGTTAACTATGGCTACACCTTC
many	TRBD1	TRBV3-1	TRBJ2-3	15	CASGTGTGDTDTQYF	TGTGCCAGCGGAACCGGGACAGGGGACACAGATACGCAGTATTTT
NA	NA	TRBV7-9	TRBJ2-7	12	CASSLMGSEQYF	TGTGCCAGCAGCTTAATGGGTTCCGAGCAGTACTTC
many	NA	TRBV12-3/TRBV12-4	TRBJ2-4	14	CASSIQVAKNIQYF	TGTGCCAGCAGTATACAAGTAGCCAAAAACATTCAGTACTTC
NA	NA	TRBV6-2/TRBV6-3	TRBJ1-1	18	CASRYTGAAVFMNTEAFF	TGTGCCAGCAGATACACCGGGGCAGCGGTCTTCATGAACACTGAAGCTTTCTTT
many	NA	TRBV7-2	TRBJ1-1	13	CASSRASYTEAFF	TGTGCCAGCAGCCGTGCCTCCTACACTGAAGCTTTCTTT
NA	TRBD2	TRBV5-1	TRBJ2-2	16	CASSRGGTENTGELFF	TGCGCCAGCAGCCGCGGGGGGACGGAGAACACCGGGGAGCTGTTTTTT
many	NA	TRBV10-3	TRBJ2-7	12	CAISGKGYEQYF	TGTGCCATCAGTGGCAAGGGCTACGAGCAGTACTTC
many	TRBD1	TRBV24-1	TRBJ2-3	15	CATSDSGQGTDTQYF	TGTGCCACCAGTGACTCGGGACAGGGCACAGATACGCAGTATTTT
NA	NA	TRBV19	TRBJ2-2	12	CASMGSTGELFF	TGTGCCAGTATGGGGAGCACCGGGGAGCTGTTTTTT
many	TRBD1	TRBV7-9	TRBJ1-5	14	CASSFTGVRQPQHF	TGTGCCAGCAGCTTCACAGGGGTCCGCCAGCCCCAGCATTTT
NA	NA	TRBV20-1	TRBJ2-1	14	CSAREGQAKNERFF	TGCAGTGCTAGAGAGGGGCAGGCTAAAAATGAGCGGTTCTTC
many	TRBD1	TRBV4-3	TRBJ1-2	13	CASSQATGYGYTF	TGCGCCAGCAGCCAGGCGACAGGGTATGGCTACACCTTC
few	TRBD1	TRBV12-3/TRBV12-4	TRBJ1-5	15	CASSLRGGQGEPQHF	TGTGCCAGCAGTTTAAGGGGGGGACAGGGGGAGCCCCAGCATTTT
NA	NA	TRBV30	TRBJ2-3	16	CAWSDGGGGSTDTQYF	TGTGCCTGGAGTGACGGGGGTGGTGGCAGCACAGATACGCAGTATTTT